Listed here are 3 T cell receptor beta chains from one sample, sequenced in a study of OX40 agonist ivuxolimab in advanced cancers. The data were produced by immunoSEQ multiplex PCR, yet TCRdb's version contains in-frame clones alone and is incomplete. Of 120,000 or so clones listed, 85% to 95% are singletons. Sequencing used CD4+ or CD8+ T cells sorted from blood, obtained in a trial of the OX40 agonist ivuxolimab. These receptors all stem from an adult with an advanced solid tumor such as melanoma, head and neck, liver or kidney cancer.

J is TRBJ1-5 and V is TRBV7-2; D is unclear. CDR3 size: 14 residues. The V gene lost 1 base and the J gene lost 2 bases, with 6 bases spanning the gap. Germline CDR1 SGHTA, CDR2 FQGNSA. The CDR3 bases are TGTGCCAGCAGCTTAGGCGAGGGCAATCAGCCCCAGCATTTT. Translated, it gives CASSLGEGNQPQHF.

The rearrangement joins TRBV19 to TRBJ2-2; TRBD2 is a possible D gene (6 bases). The CDR3 consists of 13 residues. The ends were cut back, 6 bases at V and 7 bases at J, with 12 bases in the middle. CDR1 and CDR2 (germline): LNHDA, SQIVND (reference sequence). The CDR3 here is CASRNGGVGELFF. DNA for the CDR3: TGTGCCAGTAGAAACGGGGGTGTCGGGGAGCTGTTTTTT.

This clone has a single count. J is TRBJ2-1 and V is TRBV7-3, with D maybe TRBD2 (7 bases). CDR1 and CDR2 from the germline V gene are SGHTA and FQGTGA. The CDR3 covers 16 residues. V shed 5 bases and J shed 5 bases, with 19 bases lying between them. The CDR3 coding sequence is TGTGCCAGCAGCCCCGTTGGGGGGGCGTTGGACAATGAGCAGTTCTTC. The encoded protein is CASSPVGGALDNEQFF.